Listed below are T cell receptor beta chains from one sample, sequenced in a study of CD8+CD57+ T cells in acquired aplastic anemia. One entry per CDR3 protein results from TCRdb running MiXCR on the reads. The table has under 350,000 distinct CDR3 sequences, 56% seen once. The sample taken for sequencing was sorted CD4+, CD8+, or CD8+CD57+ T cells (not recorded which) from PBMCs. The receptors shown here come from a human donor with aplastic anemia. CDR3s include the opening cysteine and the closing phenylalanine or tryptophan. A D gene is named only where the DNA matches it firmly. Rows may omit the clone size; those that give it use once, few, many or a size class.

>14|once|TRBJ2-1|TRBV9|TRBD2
TGTGCCAGCAGCGTGGGGGGGGGAAGCAATGAGCAGTTCTTC
CASSVGGGSNEQFF
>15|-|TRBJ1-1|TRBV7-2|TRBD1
TGTGCCAGCAGCTTTGGGTGGGACAGGATCTCTGAAGCTTTCTTT
CASSFGWDRISEAFF
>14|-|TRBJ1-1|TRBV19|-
TGTGCCAGCAGCACCCCGGGGCTGAACACTGGAGCTTTCTTT
CASSTPGLNTGAFF
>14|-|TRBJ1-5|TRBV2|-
TGTGCCAGCAGTGGAGGACTGGCTGGTCAGCCCCAGCATTTT
CASSGGLAGQPQHF
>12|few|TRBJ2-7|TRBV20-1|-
TGCAGTGCTAGGGTCAGACCCCACGAGCAGTACTTC
CSARVRPHEQYF
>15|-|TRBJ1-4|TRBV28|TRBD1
TGTGCCAGCAGGAGTAACAGGGGATTTGACGAAAAACTGTTTTTT
CASRSNRGFDEKLFF
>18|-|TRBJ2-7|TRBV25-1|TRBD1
TGTGCCAGCAGTGCGTTCGGGACAGGGGGCATCTACTTGGGGGAGCAGTACTTC
CASSAFGTGGIYLGEQYF
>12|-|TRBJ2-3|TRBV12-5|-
TGTGCTAGTGGCCGAGACACAGATACGCAGTATTTT
CASGRDTDTQYF
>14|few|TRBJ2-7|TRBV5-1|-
TGCGCCAGCAGCCCCGGGGCAGGGTTCCACGAGCAGTACTTC
CASSPGAGFHEQYF
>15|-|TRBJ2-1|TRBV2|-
TGTGCCAGCATGGGAAGCCACTACGTCTATAATGAGCAGTTCTTC
CASMGSHYVYNEQFF
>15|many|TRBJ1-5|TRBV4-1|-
TGCGCCAGCAGCCAGGAAAAATATAGCAATCAGCCCCAGCATTTT
CASSQEKYSNQPQHF
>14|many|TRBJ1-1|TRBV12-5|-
TGTGCTAGTGGTTTGTACCCTATAATCGCGGGTGCTTTCTTT
CASGLYPIIAGAFF
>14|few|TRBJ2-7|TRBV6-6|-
TGTGCCAGCAGTCATCCAGGGGTGGCCTACGAGCAGTACTTC
CASSHPGVAYEQYF
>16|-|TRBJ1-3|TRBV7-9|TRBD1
TGTGCCAGCAGCATGGGACAGCCAATCTCTGGAAACACCATATATTTT
CASSMGQPISGNTIYF
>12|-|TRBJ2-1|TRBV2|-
TGTGCCAGCAGTCAAGAGGCCAATGAGCAGTTCTTC
CASSQEANEQFF
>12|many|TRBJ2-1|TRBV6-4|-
TGTGCCAGCAGTGACTCAGTTGGGGGGCAGTTCTTC
CASSDSVGGQFF
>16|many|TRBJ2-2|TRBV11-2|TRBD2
TGTGCCAGCAGCTTATCCCGGGGGGGCAATTCCGGGGAGCTGTTTTTT
CASSLSRGGNSGELFF
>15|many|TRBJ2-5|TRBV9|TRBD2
TGTGCCAGCAGCGGGACTAGCGGGAGACAAGAGACCCAGTACTTC
CASSGTSGRQETQYF
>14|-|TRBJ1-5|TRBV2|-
TGTGCCAGCAGTCTCACTCATAGCAGTCAGCCCCAGCATTTT
CASSLTHSSQPQHF
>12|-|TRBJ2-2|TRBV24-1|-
TGTGCCACCAGTGATCGTACCGGGGAGCTGTTTTTT
CATSDRTGELFF
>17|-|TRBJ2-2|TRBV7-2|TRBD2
TGTGCCAGCAGCTTAAGGCTAGCGGGATCGAACACCGGGGAGCTGTTTTTT
CASSLRLAGSNTGELFF
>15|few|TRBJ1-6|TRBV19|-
TGTGCCAGTAGTATAGGGTGGACCCTCGGATCACCCCTCCACTTT
CASSIGWTLGSPLHF